These 9 T cell receptor beta chains originate from one sample sequenced in a study of technical replicates of blood from a handful of donors. Sequencing was performed with immunoSEQ multiplex PCR; in TCRdb, only in-frame clones are kept and a portion is missing. The profile covers approximately 85,000 clones, with 94% appearing a single time and 0.2% to 0.3% taken by the ten largest. Sequencing was done on a sample of T cells isolated from PBMCs. The receptors come from a human donor in good health.

In this sample, this clone turned up once. The chain carries TRBV6-5 and TRBJ1-2; 7 bases are shared with TRBD1. The CDR3 totals 15 residues. Germline trimming cut 0 bases from V and 6 bases from J; bases unmatched to any gene: 7. Looked up from germline, CDR1 is MNHEY and CDR2 is SVGAGI. DNA of the CDR3: TGTGCCAGCAGTTACTCACGGGACAGTTCTCATGGCTACACCTTC. Residues: CASSYSRDSSHGYTF.

This chain joins TRBV14 and TRBJ1-1, with 10 nucleotides matching TRBD1. The CDR3 contains 15 residues. Losses at the gene ends were 4 bases for V and 4 bases for J; bases not matched to a gene: 6. Germline assignment: CDR1 SGHDN and CDR2 FVKESK. The CDR3 DNA reads as TGTGCCAGCAGCCCACCGGGACAGGGGATCACTGAAGCTTTCTTT. It translates to CASSPPGQGITEAFF.

The chain links TRBV5-5 to TRBJ2-7; weak D call: TRBD2 (7 bases). The CDR3 covers 14 residues. CDR1 and CDR2 from the germline V gene are SGHKS and YYEKEE (reference sequence). The V and J ends lost 4 bases and 0 bases respectively, with 11 bases between them. This CDR3 is CASSRGADSYEQYF. In DNA form, the CDR3 reads TGTGCCAGCAGCCGGGGGGCAGACTCCTACGAGCAGTACTTC.

V usage is TRBV6-6 and J usage is TRBJ1-4; 10 bases are a match to TRBD1. The junction had 4 bases not matched to a gene; V was cut back by 1 base and J by 8 bases. From germline, CDR1 is MNHNY and CDR2 SVGAGI (reference sequence). The CDR3 has 15 residues. CDR3 protein: CASSYFGTGAEKLFF. The CDR3 DNA is TGTGCCAGCAGTTACTTCGGGACAGGGGCCGAAAAACTGTTTTTT.

The chain joins TRBV29-1 to TRBJ1-2; tentative D call: TRBD1 (5 bases). V lost 6 bases to trimming and J lost 2 bases, with 22 bases between them. CDR3 size: 16 residues. Germline V gene lookup returns CDR1 SQVTM and CDR2 ANQGSEA. The CDR3: CSVIGRASGENYGYTF. The CDR3 nucleotides read TGCAGCGTCATAGGCAGGGCCTCGGGGGAGAACTATGGCTACACCTTC.

This clone has more than one count but fewer than ten. The J gene is TRBJ2-1, the V gene TRBV5-1; D call uncertain. V lost 0 bases and J lost 2, with 9 bases in between. CDR1 and CDR2 (germline): SGHRS, YFSETQ. The CDR3 spans 15 residues. The CDR3 here is CASSLDEQPYNEQFF. The CDR3 coding sequence is TGCGCCAGCAGCTTGGATGAACAACCCTACAATGAGCAGTTCTTC.

In DNA form, the CDR3 reads TGTGCCAGCAGTGAGGAGACAGACGATAATTCACCCCTCCACTTT. It specifies CASSEETDDNSPLHF. The J gene is TRBJ1-6, the V gene TRBV6-4; D possibly corresponds to TRBD1 (5 bases). The CDR3 extends over 15 amino acids. Trimming pared 3 bases from V and 5 bases from J, leaving 11 bases between. Germline CDR1 reads MRHNA; CDR2 reads SNTAGT.

This sequence joins TRBV18 and TRBJ2-6; 11 bases match TRBD1. Trimming cost V 6 bases and J 4 bases; bases outside gene matches: 8. Germline V gene data show CDR1 as KGHSH and CDR2 as LQKENI. The CDR3 is made up of 17 amino acids. The CDR3 loop is CASSPWDRGSGANVLTF. The CDR3 bases are TGTGCCAGCTCCCCGTGGGACAGGGGGTCGGGGGCCAACGTCCTGACTTTC.

The V call is TRBV5-1, the J call TRBJ1-2, with D possibly being TRBD1 (5 bases). The germline V gene has CDR1 SGHRS and CDR2 YFSETQ. CDR3 size: 14 residues. Trimming stripped 6 bases from V and 6 bases from J, with 18 bases between. CDR3 in DNA: TGCGCCAGCAACACTGAAATAGGGGCCGATGGCTACACCTTC. Translated: CASNTEIGADGYTF. The whole variable domain, filled in from reference TRBV5-1 and TRBJ1-2, reads KAGVTQTPRYLIKTRGQQVTLSCSPISGHRSVSWYQQTPGQGLQFLFEYFSETQRNKGNFPGRFSGRQFSNSRSEMNVSTLELGDSALYLCASNTEIGADGYTFGSGTRLTVV.